The present T cell receptor (beta chain) was sequenced within a study of blood T cell repertoires in COVID-19. Only in-frame clones appear in the TCRdb table, and some are missing; sequencing was by immunoSEQ multiplex PCR. The sample holds about 350,000 clones, almost 90% seen once. The J segment lost 3 bases and the V segment lost 0 bases, leaving 2 bases of the junction unmatched. The CDR3 spans 16 residues. The germline CDR1 and CDR2 sequences are SGHNT and YYREEE (reference sequence). The receptor was isolated from a woman in her 70s with COVID-19, enrolled during active disease. The chain joins TRBV5-4 to TRBJ2-2; 10 bases line up with TRBD1. Sequencing input: peripheral blood. CDR3 sequence: CASSLGQGADTGELFF. CDR3 in DNA: TGTGCCAGCAGCTTGGGACAGGGGGCGGACACCGGGGAGCTGTTTTTT.